The clone carrying this T cell receptor (beta chain) appeared a few times. Isolated PBMCs totaled at least 6 million in each sample. V lost 0 bases, J lost 6 bases, and 13 bases lay in between. Per the germline V gene, CDR1 is SEHNR and CDR2 is FQNEAQ (reference sequence). The CDR3 is 15 amino acids. A second PCR of roughly 7 to 11 cycles used a sample-barcoded 5' primer and a J-beta primer mix. A template-switch adaptor with 12 random nucleotides tagged each cDNA molecule. TCRdb processed the 5' RACE reads anew with MiXCR; each CDR3 protein has one entry. This table has more than 900,000 distinct CDR3 sequences, 25% appearing once. This entry belongs to a study of blood T cells in healthy people across ages. This same sample was also part of a study on T cells of mothers and their children. Turning to that study: The whole RNA yield was converted to cDNA, approximately 1.4 ug per 15 ul. Per mother, over 8 million TCR beta CDR3 reads were obtained; per child, 2.5 million to 3.5 million.

This TCR came from a girl aged 2 to 9 in good health. V is TRBV7-9 and J is TRBJ2-3, with D tentatively TRBD1 (5 bases). The specimen sequenced was blood. CDR3 loop: CASSLAPGAGDTQYF. Written as DNA, the CDR3 is TGTGCCAGCAGCTTAGCGCCTGGGGCCGGGGATACGCAGTATTTT.